There are a few counts of the clone carrying this TCR beta chain. Researchers amplified the TCR beta CDR3 regions from RNA transcripts. Researchers ran a first-round RT-PCR on the TCR CDR3 using the HTBI primer set. TCRdb passed the multiplex PCR reads through MiXCR, listing each CDR3 protein once. The data contain over 350,000 distinct CDR3 sequences, 11% to 15% of them singletons. The sample originates from a study of T cells in Graves' hyperthyroidism and ophthalmopathy. Between the trimmed V and J ends, which lost 1 base and 4 bases, there was a span of 14 bases. This CDR3 region has 15 residues. Germline V gives CDR1 DFQATT, CDR2 SNEGSKA (reference sequence). Exclusion followed for patients with uncontrolled infection, other autoimmune disease, pregnancy or lactation. The source of the PBMCs was approximately 9.5 ml of fresh peripheral blood.

This TCR was recovered from a man aged 50 to 59 with Graves' ophthalmopathy. The specimen sequenced was blood. This chain uses TRBV20-1 with TRBJ1-3; possible D gene TRBD1, 6 bases. The CDR3 reads CSARGRGRVGNTIYF. The CDR3 DNA sequence: TGCAGTGCTAGAGGGAGGGGGAGGGTAGGAAACACCATATATTTT.